This T cell receptor (beta chain) was obtained from a study of cytomegalovirus exposure and HLA in healthy donors. The sample holds a few counts of this clone. With 60 Vbeta and 13 Jbeta primers, the PCR was carried out. The method was immunoSEQ multiplex PCR; TCRdb's version includes in-frame clones alone and lacks a portion of them. The data hold about 120,000 clones, with less than 10% observed a single time. In germline, CDR1 is KGHSH, CDR2 LQKENI. This CDR3 has 13 amino acids. V was shortened by 6 bases and J by 1 base, with 9 bases between the two germline ends. This receptor was taken from a woman aged 40 to 55 in good health and CMV-seropositive. The V gene is TRBV18, the J gene TRBJ1-1; D is ambiguous. Sequencing was done on a sample of PBMCs. The CDR3 loop reads CASSQRTNTEAFF. In DNA, the CDR3 is TGTGCCAGCTCCCAGCGGACGAACACTGAAGCTTTCTTT. Filled out from reference TRBV18 and TRBJ1-1, the complete variable domain reads NAGVMQNPRHLVRRRGQEARLRCSPMKGHSHVYWYRQLPEEGLKFMVYLQKENIIDESGMPKERFSAEFPKEGPSILRIQQVVRGDSAAYFCASSQRTNTEAFFGQGTRLTVV.